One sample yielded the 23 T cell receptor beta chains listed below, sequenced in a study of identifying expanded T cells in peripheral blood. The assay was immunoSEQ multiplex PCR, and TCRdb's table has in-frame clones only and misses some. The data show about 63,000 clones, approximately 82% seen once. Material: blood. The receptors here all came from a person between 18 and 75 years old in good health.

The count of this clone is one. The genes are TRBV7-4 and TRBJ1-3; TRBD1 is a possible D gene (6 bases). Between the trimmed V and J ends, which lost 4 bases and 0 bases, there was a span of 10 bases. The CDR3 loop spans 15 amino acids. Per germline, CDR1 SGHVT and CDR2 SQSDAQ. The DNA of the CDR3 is TGTGCCAGCAGCTCCCGACAGGCCTCTGGAAACACCATATATTTT. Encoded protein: CASSSRQASGNTIYF.

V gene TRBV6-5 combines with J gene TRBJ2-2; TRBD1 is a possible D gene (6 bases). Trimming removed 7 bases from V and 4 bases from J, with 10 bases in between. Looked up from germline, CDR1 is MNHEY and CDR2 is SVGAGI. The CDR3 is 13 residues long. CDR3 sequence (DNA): TGTGCCAGCAAGGGGGTTGGCACCGGGGAGCTGTTTTTT. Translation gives CASKGVGTGELFF.

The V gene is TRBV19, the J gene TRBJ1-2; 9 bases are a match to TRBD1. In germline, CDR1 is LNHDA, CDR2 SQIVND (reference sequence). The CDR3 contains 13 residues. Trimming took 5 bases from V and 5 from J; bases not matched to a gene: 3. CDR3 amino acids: CASSRDRVYGYTF. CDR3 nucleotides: TGTGCCAGTAGTCGGGACAGGGTTTATGGCTACACCTTC.

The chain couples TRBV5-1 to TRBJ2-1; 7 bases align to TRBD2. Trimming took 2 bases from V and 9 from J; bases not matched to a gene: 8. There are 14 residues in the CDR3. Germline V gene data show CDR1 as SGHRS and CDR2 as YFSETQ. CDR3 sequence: CASSFLGTTGEQFF. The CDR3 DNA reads TGCGCCAGCAGCTTTTTAGGGACTACCGGTGAGCAGTTCTTC.

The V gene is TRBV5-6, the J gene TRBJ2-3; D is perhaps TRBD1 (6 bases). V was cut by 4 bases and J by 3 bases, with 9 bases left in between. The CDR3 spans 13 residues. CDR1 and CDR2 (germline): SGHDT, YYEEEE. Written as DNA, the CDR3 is TGTGCCAGCAGCCCCACAGGGACAGATACGCAGTATTTT. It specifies CASSPTGTDTQYF.

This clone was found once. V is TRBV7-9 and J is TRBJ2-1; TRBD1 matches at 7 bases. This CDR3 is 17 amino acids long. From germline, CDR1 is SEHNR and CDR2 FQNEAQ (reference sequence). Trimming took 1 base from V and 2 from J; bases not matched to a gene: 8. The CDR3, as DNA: TGTGCCAGCAGCTTAGACGCAGGGCAGGGGGCCTACAATGAGCAGTTCTTC. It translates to CASSLDAGQGAYNEQFF.

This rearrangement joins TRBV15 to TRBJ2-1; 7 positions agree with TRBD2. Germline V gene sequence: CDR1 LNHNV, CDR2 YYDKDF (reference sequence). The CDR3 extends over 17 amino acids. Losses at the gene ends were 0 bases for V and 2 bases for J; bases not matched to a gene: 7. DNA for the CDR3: TGTGCCACCAGCAGAGAAACGGCGGGAGTCGCCTACAATGAGCAGTTCTTC. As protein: CATSRETAGVAYNEQFF.

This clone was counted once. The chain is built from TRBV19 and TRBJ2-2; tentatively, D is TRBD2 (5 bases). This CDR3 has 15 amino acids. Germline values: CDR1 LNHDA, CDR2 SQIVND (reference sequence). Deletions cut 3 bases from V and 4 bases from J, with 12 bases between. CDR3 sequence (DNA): TGTGCCAGTAGTATCCGGCTAGCAAGCACCGGGGAGCTGTTTTTT. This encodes CASSIRLASTGELFF.

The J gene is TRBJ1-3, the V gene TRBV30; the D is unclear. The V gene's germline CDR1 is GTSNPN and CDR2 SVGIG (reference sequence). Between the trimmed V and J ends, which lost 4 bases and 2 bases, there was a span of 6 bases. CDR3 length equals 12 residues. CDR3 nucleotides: TGTGCCTGGAATAAAGCTGGAAACACCATATATTTT. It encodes CAWNKAGNTIYF.

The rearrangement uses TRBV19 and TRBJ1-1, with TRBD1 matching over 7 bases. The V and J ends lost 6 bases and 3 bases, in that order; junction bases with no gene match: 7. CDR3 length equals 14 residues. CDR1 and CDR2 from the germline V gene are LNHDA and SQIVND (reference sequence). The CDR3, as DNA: TGTGCCAGTAGGAGAGGGGGCCTAGACACTGAAGCTTTCTTT. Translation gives CASRRGGLDTEAFF.

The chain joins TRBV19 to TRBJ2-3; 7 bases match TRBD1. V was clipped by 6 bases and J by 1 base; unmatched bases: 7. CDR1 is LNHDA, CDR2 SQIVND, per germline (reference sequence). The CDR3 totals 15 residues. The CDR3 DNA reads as TGTGCCAGTAGCCATGAGAGGGGGCGCACAGATACGCAGTATTTT. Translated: CASSHERGRTDTQYF.

CDR3 coding DNA: TGTGCCAGCAGTGCTACAGGGGGCGCTTCGATCTACACCTTC. Amino acids: CASSATGGASIYTF. The chain employs TRBV25-1 and TRBJ1-2; 9 nucleotides agree with TRBD1. The CDR3 spans 14 residues. Germline trimming cut 4 bases from V and 10 bases from J; bases unmatched to any gene: 10. Germline CDR1 and CDR2: MGHDK and SYGVNS.

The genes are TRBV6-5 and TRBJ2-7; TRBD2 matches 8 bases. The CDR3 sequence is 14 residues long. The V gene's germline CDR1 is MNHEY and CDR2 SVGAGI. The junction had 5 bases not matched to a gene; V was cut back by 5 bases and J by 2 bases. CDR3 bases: TGTGCCAGCAGTAAGCGGGAGCGCCCCTACGAGCAGTACTTC. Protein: CASSKRERPYEQYF.

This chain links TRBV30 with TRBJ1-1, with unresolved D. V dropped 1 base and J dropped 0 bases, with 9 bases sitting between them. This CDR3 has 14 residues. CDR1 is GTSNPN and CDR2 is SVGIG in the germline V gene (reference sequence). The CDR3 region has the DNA TGTGCCTGGAGTGATGTTCGGGTGAACACTGAAGCTTTCTTT. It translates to CAWSDVRVNTEAFF.

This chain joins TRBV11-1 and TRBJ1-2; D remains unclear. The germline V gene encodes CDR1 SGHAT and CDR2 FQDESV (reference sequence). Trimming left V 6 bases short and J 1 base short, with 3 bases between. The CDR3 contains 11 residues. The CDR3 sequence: CASSNNYGYTF. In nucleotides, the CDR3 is TGTGCCAGCAGTAATAACTATGGCTACACCTTC.

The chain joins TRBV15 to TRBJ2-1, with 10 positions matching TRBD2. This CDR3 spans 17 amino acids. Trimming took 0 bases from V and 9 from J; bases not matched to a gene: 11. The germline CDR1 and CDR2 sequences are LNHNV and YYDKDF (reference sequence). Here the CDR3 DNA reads TGTGCCACCAGCAGAGATCCTAGAGCGGGAGGGTGGAGTGAGCAGTTCTTC. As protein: CATSRDPRAGGWSEQFF. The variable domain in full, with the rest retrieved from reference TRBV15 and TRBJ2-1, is DAMVIQNPRYQVTQFGKPVTLSCSQTLNHNVMYWYQQKSSQAPKLLFHYYDKDFNNEADTPDNFQSRRPNTSFCFLDIRSPGLGDTAMYLCATSRDPRAGGWSEQFFGPGTRLTVL.

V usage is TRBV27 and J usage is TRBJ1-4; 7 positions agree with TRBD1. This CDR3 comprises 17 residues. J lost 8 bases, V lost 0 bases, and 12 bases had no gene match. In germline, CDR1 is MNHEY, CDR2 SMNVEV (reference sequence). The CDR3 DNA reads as TGTGCCAGCAGTTTATCGACTGGACAGGCCCGAGGAGAAAAACTGTTTTTT. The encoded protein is CASSLSTGQARGEKLFF. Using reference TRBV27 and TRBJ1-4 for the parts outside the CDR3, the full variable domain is EAQVTQNPRYLITVTGKKLTVTCSQNMNHEYMSWYRQDPGLGLRQIYYSMNVEVTDKGDVPEGYKVSRKEKRNFPLILESPSPNQTSLYFCASSLSTGQARGEKLFFGSGTQLSVL.

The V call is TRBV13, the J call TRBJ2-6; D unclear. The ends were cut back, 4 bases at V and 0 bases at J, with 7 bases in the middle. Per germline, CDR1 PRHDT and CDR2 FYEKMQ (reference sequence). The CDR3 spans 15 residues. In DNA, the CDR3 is TGTGCCAGCAGCTATCGGAGCTCTGGGGCCAACGTCCTGACTTTC. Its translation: CASSYRSSGANVLTF.

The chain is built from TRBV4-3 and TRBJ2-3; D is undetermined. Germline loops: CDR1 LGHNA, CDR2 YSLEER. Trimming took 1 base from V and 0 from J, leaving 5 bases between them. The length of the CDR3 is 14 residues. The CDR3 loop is CASSQGVSTDTQYF. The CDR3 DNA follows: TGCGCCAGCAGCCAAGGCGTCAGCACAGATACGCAGTATTTT.

CDR3 sequence (DNA): TGTGCCAGCAGCCAAGTGGGTTACTACGAGCAGTACTTC. Its protein product is CASSQVGYYEQYF. This chain links TRBV14 with TRBJ2-7; no clear D. CDR3 length: 13 residues. V dropped 1 base and J dropped 3 bases, with 7 bases sitting between them. Germline CDR1 and CDR2: SGHDN and FVKESK. The complete variable domain, with remaining parts taken from reference TRBV14 and TRBJ2-7, reads EAGVTQFPSHSVIEKGQTVTLRCDPISGHDNLYWYRRVMGKEIKFLLHFVKESKQDESGMPNNRFLAERTGGTYSTLKVQPAELEDSGVYFCASSQVGYYEQYFGPGTRLTVT.

The CDR3 nucleotides are TGTGCCAGCAGTACTCAAACCGGGACAAACTATGGCTACACCTTC. This gives the protein CASSTQTGTNYGYTF. J is TRBJ1-2 and V is TRBV6-1, with D perhaps matching TRBD1 (6 bases). Trimming removed 5 bases from V and 2 bases from J, with 15 bases in between. This CDR3 has 15 amino acids. Germline CDR1 reads MNHNS; CDR2 reads SASEGT.

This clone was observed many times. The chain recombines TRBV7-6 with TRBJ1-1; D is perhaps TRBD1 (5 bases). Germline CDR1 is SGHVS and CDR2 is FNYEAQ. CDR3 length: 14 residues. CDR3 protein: CATLSGGGNTEAFF. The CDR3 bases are TGTGCGACCCTTTCGGGGGGAGGGAACACTGAAGCTTTCTTT.

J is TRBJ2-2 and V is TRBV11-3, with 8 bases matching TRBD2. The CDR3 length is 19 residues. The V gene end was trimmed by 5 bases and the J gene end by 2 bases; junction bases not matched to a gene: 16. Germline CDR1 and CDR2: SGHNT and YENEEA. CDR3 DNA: TGTGCCAGCAGCCCGGTTTTGGGGCGGGAGGCAACTAACACCGGGGAGCTGTTTTTT. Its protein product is CASSPVLGREATNTGELFF.